These 11 T cell receptor beta chains were all obtained from the same sample, sequenced in a study of post-analysis software for immune sequencing data. Points from the study as a whole: Higher frequency in patients than in controls was seen for roughly five TRBV segments, with TRBV5-6, TRBV5-1 and TRBV20-1 among them.

For these receptors, no antigen is known. The library was made from cDNA and included unique molecular identifiers. Each CDR3 protein is one row after TCRdb ran MiXCR on the PCR reads. The table lists under 900,000 distinct CDR3 sequences, roughly half of them singletons. Sequencing was done on a sample of blood. These receptors were collected from a girl between 5 and 17 years old with multiple sclerosis.

The chain is built from TRBV7-8 and TRBJ1-2; TRBD1 aligns across 9 bases. The CDR3 length is 17 residues. CDR1 and CDR2 from the germline V gene are SGHVS and FQNEAQ. The J segment lost 4 bases and the V segment lost 5 bases, leaving 14 bases of the junction unmatched. The CDR3 DNA is TGTGCCAGCAGCCATTCCGGGACAGGGTTCATCGGCTATGGCTACACCTTC. Protein: CASSHSGTGFIGYGYTF.

This clonotype was seen a handful of times. This CDR3 reads CASSSTGMSETQYF. The CDR3 DNA follows: TGTGCCAGCAGCTCCACAGGGATGTCAGAGACCCAGTACTTC. The chain has TRBV7-3 and TRBJ2-5; perhaps TRBD1 as D (6 bases). The V gene lost 4 bases and the J gene lost 4 bases, with 13 bases spanning the gap. Germline V gene lookup returns CDR1 SGHTA and CDR2 FQGTGA. This CDR3 has 14 amino acids.

The CDR3 loop reads CASSPARGAGPDEQYF. CDR3 in DNA: TGTGCCAGCAGCCCAGCGAGGGGAGCGGGACCCGACGAGCAGTACTTC. The rearrangement joins TRBV3-1 to TRBJ2-7; 7 bases map to TRBD2. Germline-derived CDR1 and CDR2 are LGHDT and YNNKEL (reference sequence). CDR3 length: 16 amino acids. V was pared by 4 bases and J by 5 bases, with 14 bases of the junction left unmatched.

This clonotype was recorded a few times. V and J are TRBV12-3 or TRBV12-4 and TRBJ2-1; 8 nucleotides align to TRBD1. V shed 3 bases and J 6 bases; nucleotides not matched to a gene: 7. The CDR3 spans 15 residues. CDR3 coding DNA: TGTGCCAGCAGTTTTGGGCAGGGGGCGGGCAATGAGCAGTTCTTC. Protein: CASSFGQGAGNEQFF.

The CDR3 sequence is CSARAASGVGDTQYF. The CDR3 bases are TGCAGTGCTAGAGCGGCTAGCGGTGTGGGGGATACGCAGTATTTT. J is TRBJ2-3 and V is TRBV20-1; TRBD2 matches 7 bases. CDR1 and CDR2 from the germline V gene are DFQATT and SNEGSKA (reference sequence). The CDR3 is 15 amino acids. Trimming cost V 1 base and J 6 bases; bases outside gene matches: 10.

This clonotype was seen a handful of times. This chain joins TRBV5-1 and TRBJ1-1; 8 bases agree with TRBD1. Germline CDR1 is SGHRS and CDR2 is YFSETQ. V gave up 3 bases and J gave up 0 bases; unmatched junction bases: 7. The CDR3 runs 16 residues. The CDR3 DNA reads TGCGCCAGCAGCTCGGGACAGGCCTTTATGAACACTGAAGCTTTCTTT. It is translated as CASSSGQAFMNTEAFF.

The chain uses TRBV6-6 and TRBJ2-3; D is perhaps TRBD2 (6 bases). The CDR3 covers 17 residues. V was clipped by 7 bases and J by 0 bases, with 20 bases between them. Germline assignment: CDR1 MNHNY and CDR2 SVGAGI (reference sequence). As DNA, the CDR3 is TGTGCCAGCACTCTACGGGAGCGGGTTACTAGCACAGATACGCAGTATTTT. It yields the protein CASTLRERVTSTDTQYF.

In its sample, this clonotype was seen a few times. DNA of the CDR3: TGTGCCAGCAGTTTTAGCCCCCGGGCTAAAGGTCGCGAGCAGTACTTC. Encoded protein: CASSFSPRAKGREQYF. V and J are TRBV28 and TRBJ2-5; D unclear. The J call may be in error: the DNA end matches TRBJ2-7 better. The germline gives CDR1 MDHEN, CDR2 SYDVKM. The CDR3 is 16 residues long.

This clonotype was observed a few times. V is TRBV5-1 and J is TRBJ2-3; D is tentatively TRBD1 or TRBD2 (5 bases each). Germline lookup yields CDR1 SGHRS and CDR2 YFSETQ. V dropped 0 bases and J dropped 2 bases, with 10 bases sitting between them. The CDR3 consists of 15 residues. CDR3 DNA: TGCGCCAGCAGCTTGGAACGGGGCGACACAGATACGCAGTATTTT. Translating gives CASSLERGDTDTQYF.

This clonotype came up once. The chain uses TRBV6-5 and TRBJ1-5, with D possibly matching TRBD1 (5 bases). V was trimmed by 4 bases and J by 1 base, leaving 11 bases between them. From germline, CDR1 is MNHEY and CDR2 SVGAGI. The CDR3 covers 15 residues. CDR3 residues: CASSSRGPSNQPQHF. The DNA of the CDR3 is TGTGCCAGCAGTTCGAGGGGACCGAGCAATCAGCCCCAGCATTTT.

V gene TRBV12-3 or TRBV12-4 combines with J gene TRBJ2-5, with a possible D match to TRBD1 (6 bases). Between the trimmed V and J ends, which lost 4 bases and 3 bases, there was a span of 9 bases. The CDR3 loop spans 13 amino acids. The CDR3 spells CASSSRGKETQYF. Written as DNA, the CDR3 is TGTGCCAGCAGTTCCAGGGGAAAAGAGACCCAGTACTTC.